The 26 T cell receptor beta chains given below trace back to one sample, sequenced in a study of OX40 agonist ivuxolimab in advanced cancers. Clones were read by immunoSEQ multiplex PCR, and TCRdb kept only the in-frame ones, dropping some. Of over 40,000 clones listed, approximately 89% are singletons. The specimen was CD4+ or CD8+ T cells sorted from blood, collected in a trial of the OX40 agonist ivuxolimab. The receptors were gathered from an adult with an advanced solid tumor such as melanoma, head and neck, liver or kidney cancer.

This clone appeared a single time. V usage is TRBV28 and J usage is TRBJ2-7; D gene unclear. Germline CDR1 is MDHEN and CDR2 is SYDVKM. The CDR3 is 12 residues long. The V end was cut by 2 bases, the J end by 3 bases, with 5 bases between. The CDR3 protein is CASSLGDYEQYF. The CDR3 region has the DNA TGTGCCAGCAGTTTAGGGGACTACGAGCAGTACTTC. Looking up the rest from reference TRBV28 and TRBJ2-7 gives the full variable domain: DVKVTQSSRYLVKRTGEKVFLECVQDMDHENMFWYRQDPGLGLRLIYFSYDVKMKEKGDIPEGYSVSREKKERFSLILESASTNQTSMYLCASSLGDYEQYFGPGTRLTVT.

CDR3 protein: CASSDFLAGGGNEQFF. The CDR3 nucleotides read TGTGCCAGCAGTGATTTTCTAGCGGGAGGAGGCAATGAGCAGTTCTTC. The rearrangement uses TRBV6-1 and TRBJ2-1, with 11 bases aligning to TRBD2. The germline V gene encodes CDR1 MNHNS and CDR2 SASEGT. After removal of 3 bases from V and 6 bases from J, the junction contained 7 bases not matched to a gene. The CDR3 totals 16 residues.

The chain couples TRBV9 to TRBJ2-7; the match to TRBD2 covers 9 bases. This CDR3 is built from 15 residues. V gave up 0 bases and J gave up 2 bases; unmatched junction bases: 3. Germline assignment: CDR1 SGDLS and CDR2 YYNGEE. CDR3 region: CASSVEASGTYEQYF. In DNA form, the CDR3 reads TGTGCCAGCAGCGTAGAGGCTAGCGGGACCTACGAGCAGTACTTC.

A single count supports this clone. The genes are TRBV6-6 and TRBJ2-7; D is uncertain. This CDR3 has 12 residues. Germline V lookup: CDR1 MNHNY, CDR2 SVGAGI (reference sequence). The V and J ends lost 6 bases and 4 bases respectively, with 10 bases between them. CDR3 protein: CASSLDGYEQYF. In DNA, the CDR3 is TGTGCCAGCAGCCTCGACGGGTACGAGCAGTACTTC.

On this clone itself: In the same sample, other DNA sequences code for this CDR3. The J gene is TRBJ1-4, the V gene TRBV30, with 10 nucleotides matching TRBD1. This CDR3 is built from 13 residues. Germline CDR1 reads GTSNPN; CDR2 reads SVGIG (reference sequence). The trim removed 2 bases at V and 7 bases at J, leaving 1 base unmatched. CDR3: CAWSWTGGEKLFF. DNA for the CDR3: TGTGCCTGGAGTTGGACAGGGGGTGAAAAACTGTTTTTT.

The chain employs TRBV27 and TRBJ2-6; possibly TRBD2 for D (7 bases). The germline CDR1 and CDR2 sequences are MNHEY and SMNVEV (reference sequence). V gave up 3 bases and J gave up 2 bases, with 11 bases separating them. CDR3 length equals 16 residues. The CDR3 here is CASSFGGGAGANVLTF. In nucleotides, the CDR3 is TGTGCCAGCAGTTTTGGGGGGGGCGCTGGGGCCAACGTCCTGACTTTC.

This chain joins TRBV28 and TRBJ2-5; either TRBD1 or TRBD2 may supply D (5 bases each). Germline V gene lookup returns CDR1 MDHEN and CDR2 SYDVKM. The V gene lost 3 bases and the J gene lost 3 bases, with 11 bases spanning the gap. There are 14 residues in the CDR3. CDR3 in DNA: TGTGCCAGCAGTTTGTACTTGGGGGAAGAGACCCAGTACTTC. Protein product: CASSLYLGEETQYF.

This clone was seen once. CDR3 protein: CASRPTSGIGNEQFF. The DNA for the CDR3 is TGTGCCAGCAGGCCCACTAGCGGGATAGGGAATGAGCAGTTCTTC. The chain recombines TRBV2 with TRBJ2-1; 10 positions match TRBD2. Looked up from germline, CDR1 is SNHLY and CDR2 is FYNNEI. Trimming at V came to 6 bases and at J to 7 bases, leaving 9 bases not matched to a gene. CDR3 length: 15 residues.

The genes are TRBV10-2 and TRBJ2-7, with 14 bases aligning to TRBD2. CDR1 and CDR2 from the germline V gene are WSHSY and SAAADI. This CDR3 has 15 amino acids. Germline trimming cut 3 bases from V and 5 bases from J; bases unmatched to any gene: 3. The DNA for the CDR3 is TGCGCCAGCAGTGATCCGGGACTAGCGGGAGACGAGCAGTACTTC. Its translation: CASSDPGLAGDEQYF.

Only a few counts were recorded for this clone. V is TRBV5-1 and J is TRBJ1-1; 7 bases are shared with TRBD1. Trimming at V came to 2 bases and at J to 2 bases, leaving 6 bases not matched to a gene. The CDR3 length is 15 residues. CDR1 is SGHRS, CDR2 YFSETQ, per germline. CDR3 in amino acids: CASSFSGTANTEAFF. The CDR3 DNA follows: TGCGCCAGCAGCTTTTCCGGGACAGCAAACACTGAAGCTTTCTTT.

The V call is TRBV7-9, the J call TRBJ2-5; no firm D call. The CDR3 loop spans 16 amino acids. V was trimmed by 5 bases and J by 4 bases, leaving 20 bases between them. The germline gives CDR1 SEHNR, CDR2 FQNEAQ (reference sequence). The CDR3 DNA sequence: TGTGCCAGCAGCCCCCGGAAACAGACCCCTCGAGAGACCCAGTACTTC. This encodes CASSPRKQTPRETQYF.

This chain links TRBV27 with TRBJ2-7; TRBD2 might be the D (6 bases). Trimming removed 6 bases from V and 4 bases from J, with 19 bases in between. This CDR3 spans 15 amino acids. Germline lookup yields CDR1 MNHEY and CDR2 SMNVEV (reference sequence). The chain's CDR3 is CASRPPGWGDYEQYF. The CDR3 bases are TGTGCCAGCAGACCCCCGGGCTGGGGGGATTACGAGCAGTACTTC.

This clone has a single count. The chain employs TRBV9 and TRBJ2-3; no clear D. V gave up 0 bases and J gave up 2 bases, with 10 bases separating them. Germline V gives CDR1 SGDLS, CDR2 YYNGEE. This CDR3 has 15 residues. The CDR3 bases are TGTGCCAGCAGCGTAGGTGTCGGAGACACAGATACGCAGTATTTT. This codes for CASSVGVGDTDTQYF. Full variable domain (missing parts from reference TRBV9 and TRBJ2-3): DSGVTQTPKHLITATGQRVTLRCSPRSGDLSVYWYQQSLDQGLQFLIQYYNGEERAKGNILERFSAQQFPDLHSELNLSSLELGDSALYFCASSVGVGDTDTQYFGPGTRLTVL.

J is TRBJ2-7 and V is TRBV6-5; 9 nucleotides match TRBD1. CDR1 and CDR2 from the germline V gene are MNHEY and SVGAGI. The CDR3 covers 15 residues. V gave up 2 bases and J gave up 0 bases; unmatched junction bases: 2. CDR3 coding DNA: TGTGCCAGCAGTTACGGACAGGGGCCCTCCTACGAGCAGTACTTC. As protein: CASSYGQGPSYEQYF.

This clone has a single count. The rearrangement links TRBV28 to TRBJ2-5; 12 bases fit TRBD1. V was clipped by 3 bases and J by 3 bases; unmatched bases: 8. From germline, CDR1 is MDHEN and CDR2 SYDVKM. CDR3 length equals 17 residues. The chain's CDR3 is CASSLGAGTGGEETQYF. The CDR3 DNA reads TGTGCCAGCAGTTTGGGGGCTGGGACAGGGGGCGAAGAGACCCAGTACTTC.

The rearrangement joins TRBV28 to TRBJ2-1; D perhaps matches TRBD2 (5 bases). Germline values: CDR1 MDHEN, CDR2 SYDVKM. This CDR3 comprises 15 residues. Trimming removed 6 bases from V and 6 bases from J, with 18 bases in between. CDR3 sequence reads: CASSHKLGRINEQFF. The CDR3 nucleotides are TGTGCCAGCAGCCACAAACTAGGAAGAATCAATGAGCAGTTCTTC. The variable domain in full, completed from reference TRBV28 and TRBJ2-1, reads DVKVTQSSRYLVKRTGEKVFLECVQDMDHENMFWYRQDPGLGLRLIYFSYDVKMKEKGDIPEGYSVSREKKERFSLILESASTNQTSMYLCASSHKLGRINEQFFGPGTRLTVL.

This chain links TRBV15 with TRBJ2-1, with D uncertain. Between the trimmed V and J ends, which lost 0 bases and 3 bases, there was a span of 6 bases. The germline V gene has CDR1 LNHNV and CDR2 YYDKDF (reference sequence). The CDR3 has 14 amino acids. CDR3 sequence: CATSRDRVYNEQFF. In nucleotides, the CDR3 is TGTGCCACCAGCAGAGATCGGGTCTACAATGAGCAGTTCTTC.

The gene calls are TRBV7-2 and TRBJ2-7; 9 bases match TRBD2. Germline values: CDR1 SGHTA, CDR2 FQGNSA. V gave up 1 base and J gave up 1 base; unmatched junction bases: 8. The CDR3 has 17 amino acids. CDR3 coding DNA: TGTGCCAGCAGCTTAGTGGCTAGCGGGATGGGGTCCTACGAGCAGTACTTC. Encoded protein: CASSLVASGMGSYEQYF.

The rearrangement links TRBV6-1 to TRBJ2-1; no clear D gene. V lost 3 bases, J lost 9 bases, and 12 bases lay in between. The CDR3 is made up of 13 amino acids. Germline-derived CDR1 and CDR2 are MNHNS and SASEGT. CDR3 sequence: CASSDRRWGEQFF. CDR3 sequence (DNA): TGTGCCAGCAGTGATCGCCGTTGGGGTGAGCAGTTCTTC.

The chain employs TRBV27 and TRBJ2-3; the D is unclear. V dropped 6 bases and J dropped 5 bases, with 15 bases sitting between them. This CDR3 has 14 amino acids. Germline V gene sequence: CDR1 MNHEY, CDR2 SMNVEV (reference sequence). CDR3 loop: CASSPGRIVDTQYF. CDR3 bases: TGTGCCAGCAGCCCCGGCCGCATTGTAGATACGCAGTATTTT.

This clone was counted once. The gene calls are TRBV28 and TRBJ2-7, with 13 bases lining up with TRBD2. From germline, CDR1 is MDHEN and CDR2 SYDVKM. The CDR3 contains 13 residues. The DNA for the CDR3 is TGTGCGACCACTAGCGGGAGGGCCTACGAGCAGTACTTC. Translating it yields CATTSGRAYEQYF.

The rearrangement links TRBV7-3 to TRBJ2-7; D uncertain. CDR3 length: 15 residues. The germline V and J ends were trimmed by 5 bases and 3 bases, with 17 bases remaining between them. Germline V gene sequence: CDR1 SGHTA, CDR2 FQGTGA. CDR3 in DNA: TGTGCCAGCAGCCCGACAACCGTCGGTCGCTACGAGCAGTACTTC. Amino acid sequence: CASSPTTVGRYEQYF.

CDR3 sequence reads: CASSSYGGYTGELFF. The CDR3, as DNA: TGTGCCAGCAGCTCTTACGGGGGATACACCGGGGAGCTGTTTTTT. The rearrangement uses TRBV7-9 and TRBJ2-2, with D possibly TRBD2 on 6 matching bases. The V and J ends lost 4 bases and 3 bases respectively, with 12 bases between them. The CDR3 covers 15 residues. Germline CDR1 reads SEHNR; CDR2 reads FQNEAQ (reference sequence).

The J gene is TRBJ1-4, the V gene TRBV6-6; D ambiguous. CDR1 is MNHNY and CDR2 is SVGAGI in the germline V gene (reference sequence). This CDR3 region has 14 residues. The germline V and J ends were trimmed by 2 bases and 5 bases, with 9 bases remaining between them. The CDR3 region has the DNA TGTGCCAGCAGTTACGGAGATTGGAATGAAAAACTGTTTTTT. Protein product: CASSYGDWNEKLFF.

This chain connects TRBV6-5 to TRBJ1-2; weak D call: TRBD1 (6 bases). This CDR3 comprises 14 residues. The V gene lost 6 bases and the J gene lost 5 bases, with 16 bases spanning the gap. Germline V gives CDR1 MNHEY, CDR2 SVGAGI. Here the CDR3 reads CASSLLEQGYGYTF. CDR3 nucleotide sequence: TGTGCCAGCAGCTTACTCGAGCAGGGGTATGGCTACACCTTC.

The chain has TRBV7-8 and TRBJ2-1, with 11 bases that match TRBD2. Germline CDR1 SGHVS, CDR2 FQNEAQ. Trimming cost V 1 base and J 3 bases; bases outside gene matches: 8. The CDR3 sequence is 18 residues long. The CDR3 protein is CASSLGLAGGRLYNEQFF. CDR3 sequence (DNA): TGTGCCAGCAGCTTAGGGCTAGCGGGAGGCCGACTCTACAATGAGCAGTTCTTC.